What follows is one TCR beta chain and its context. Antigen specificity is unknown. The sample comes from a study of PD-1 blockade in classical Hodgkin lymphoma. Whole-study context: Patients were given intravenous nivolumab, 3 mg/kg, every 2 weeks.

Exposure to brentuximab vedotin varied, and each patient had relapsed following autologous stem cell transplantation. Study-level results: Patients excluded were those beginning nivolumab under 1 year after ASCT. CD4+ but not CD8+ TCR diversity rose significantly by C4D1.

V was pared by 0 bases and J by 0 bases, with 12 bases between. This CDR3 comprises 17 residues. The germline CDR1 and CDR2 sequences are MGHRA and YSYEKL. Sequencing used immunoSEQ multiplex PCR; TCRdb keeps in-frame clones, though not all of them. The sample has some 100,000 clones, roughly 90% seen once. The sample consisted of peripheral blood mononuclear cells (PBMCs), taken at baseline. This sequence was found in a human donor with classical Hodgkin lymphoma. This rearrangement joins TRBV4-1 to TRBJ1-3, with D possibly TRBD1 on 6 matching bases. As DNA, the CDR3 is TGCGCCAGCAGCCAAGAGTATCAGGGGCGCTCTGGAAACACCATATATTTT. Its translation: CASSQEYQGRSGNTIYF.